Listed below are T cell receptor beta chains from one sample, sequenced in a study of blood T cells in healthy people across ages. MiXCR, run by TCRdb on the 5' RACE reads, gives a single entry per CDR3 protein. The data hold around 600,000 distinct CDR3 sequences, with 40% to 55% observed a single time. Input material: blood. The receptors originated from a man of 80 years or more in good health. CDR3s include the opening cysteine and the closing phenylalanine or tryptophan. D genes are given only for firm matches. Rows may omit the clone size; those that give it use once, few, many or a size class.

TRBV25-1	NA	NA	TRBJ1-2	TGTGCCAGCAGTGACTCGGGGCGCTTTGGCTACACCTTC	CASSDSGRFGYTF
TRBV11-2	NA	NA	TRBJ1-2	TGTGCCAGCAGCTTAGGACTGCCAGGGGATTTACGGGGCTACACCTTC	CASSLGLPGDLRGYTF
TRBV20-1	few	NA	TRBJ2-7	TGCAGTGGCACCAGGGGCGGGACCCCCTACGAGCAGTACTTC	CSGTRGGTPYEQYF
TRBV12-3/TRBV12-4	NA	NA	TRBJ2-1	TGTGCCAGCAGCCCCCCCGGGACACCCTACAATGAGCAGTTCTTC	CASSPPGTPYNEQFF
TRBV6-2/TRBV6-3	NA	TRBD1	TRBJ2-7	TGTGCCAGCAGCCCGAGGGGGCCCGACGAGCAGTACTTC	CASSPRGPDEQYF
TRBV7-3	once	NA	TRBJ2-6	TGTGCCAGCAGCTTAGCGGTGGCCTCTGGGGCCAACGTCCTGACTTTC	CASSLAVASGANVLTF
TRBV30	NA	NA	TRBJ1-2	TGTGCCTGGAGACAAATCGGCTACACCTTC	CAWRQIGYTF
TRBV4-2	NA	NA	TRBJ1-2	TGTGCCAGCAGCCTTACGGAGGCAGGCCACTATGGCTACACCTTC	CASSLTEAGHYGYTF
TRBV6-2/TRBV6-3	few	NA	TRBJ2-5	TGTGCCAGCAGTTGGACCATAGGGGAGACCCAGTACTTC	CASSWTIGETQYF
TRBV27	NA	TRBD2	TRBJ2-7	TGTGCCAGCAGTTTATATGGGACTAGCGGGAGCTACGAGCAGTACTTC	CASSLYGTSGSYEQYF
TRBV6-5	many	NA	TRBJ1-2	TGTGCCAGCAAACACGGCCAAGGGGGCTACACCTTC	CASKHGQGGYTF
TRBV10-2	NA	TRBD2	TRBJ2-1	TGCGCCAGCACGCCTAGCGGCCCCATCACCTACAATGAGCAGTTCTTC	CASTPSGPITYNEQFF